The 29 T cell receptor beta chains below were found in one sample sequenced in a study of blood T cell repertoires in COVID-19. The assay was immunoSEQ multiplex PCR, and TCRdb's table has in-frame clones only and misses some. This table has around 200,000 clones, about 85% appearing once. The sample comprised peripheral blood. These receptors came from a woman at least 80 years old with active or convalescent COVID-19.

This chain uses TRBV6-2 or TRBV6-3 with TRBJ1-5; 12 bases line up with TRBD1. The CDR3 length is 15 residues. V lost 2 bases, J lost 6 bases, and 2 bases stayed unmatched. Per the germline V gene, CDR1 is MNHEY and CDR2 is SVGEGT. This chain's CDR3 is CASSYGTGGPQPQHF. The CDR3 DNA reads TGTGCCAGCAGTTACGGGACAGGGGGCCCTCAGCCCCAGCATTTT.

This chain connects TRBV19 to TRBJ1-1; TRBD1 is a possible D gene (6 bases). The CDR3 length is 14 residues. The V gene's germline CDR1 is LNHDA and CDR2 SQIVND (reference sequence). V lost 5 bases, J lost 6 bases, and 16 bases lay in between. In DNA, the CDR3 is TGTGCCAGTAGTGTACAGGGTTTTGGGGCTGAAGCTTTCTTT. This encodes CASSVQGFGAEAFF.

This clone was seen a single time. This sequence joins TRBV30 and TRBJ2-2; D might be TRBD1 (6 bases). Germline V gene data show CDR1 as GTSNPN and CDR2 as SVGIG (reference sequence). The CDR3 has 17 amino acids. The ends were cut back, 0 bases at V and 4 bases at J, with 18 bases in the middle. Here the CDR3 reads CAWSVWAGTSATGELFF. CDR3 coding DNA: TGTGCCTGGAGTGTATGGGCCGGGACAAGCGCCACCGGGGAGCTGTTTTTT. Filled out from reference TRBV30 and TRBJ2-2, the complete variable domain reads SQTIHQWPATLVQPVGSPLSLECTVEGTSNPNLYWYRQAAGRGLQLLFYSVGIGQISSEVPQNLSASRPQDRQFILSSKKLLLSDSGFYLCAWSVWAGTSATGELFFGEGSRLTVL.

This clone was counted once. The chain is built from TRBV6-5 and TRBJ2-7; possibly TRBD1 for D (6 bases). This CDR3 has 14 residues. Trimming stripped 6 bases from V and 3 bases from J, with 15 bases between. Germline V gene lookup returns CDR1 MNHEY and CDR2 SVGAGI. The CDR3: CASRANSQGYEQYF. CDR3 nucleotides: TGTGCCAGCAGAGCAAATTCACAGGGCTACGAGCAGTACTTC.

The gene calls are TRBV19 and TRBJ1-5; D is possibly TRBD1 (5 bases). There are 14 residues in the CDR3. From germline, CDR1 is LNHDA and CDR2 SQIVND (reference sequence). V shed 5 bases and J shed 4 bases, with 12 bases lying between them. The CDR3: CASSPDSFNQPQHF. Written as DNA, the CDR3 is TGTGCCAGTAGTCCAGACAGCTTTAATCAGCCCCAGCATTTT.

The V and J genes are TRBV7-2 and TRBJ2-1, with D tentatively TRBD1 (6 bases). The V end lost 1 base, the J end lost 4 bases, and 11 bases lay between the germline ends. CDR1 SGHTA and CDR2 FQGNSA come from the germline V gene. The CDR3 runs to 15 residues. The CDR3 is CASSLEGTRYNEQFF. The DNA of the CDR3 is TGTGCCAGCAGCTTAGAGGGGACAAGGTACAATGAGCAGTTCTTC.

The V and J genes are TRBV12-3 or TRBV12-4 and TRBJ1-2; weak D call: TRBD1 (5 bases). Trimming took 5 bases from V and 5 from J, leaving 6 bases between them. The CDR3 is 11 amino acids. The CDR3 protein is CASSQGYGYTF. As DNA, the CDR3 is TGTGCCAGCAGTCAGGGATATGGCTACACCTTC.

The DNA for the CDR3 is TGTGCCAGCAGCGTATCCCACTTCCCGGGACAGGGAACGATGAACACTGAAGCTTTCTTT. As protein: CASSVSHFPGQGTMNTEAFF. The chain is built from TRBV9 and TRBJ1-1; 9 bases align to TRBD1. J was trimmed by 0 bases and V by 1 base; bases with no gene match: 16. This CDR3 is built from 20 residues. Germline V gives CDR1 SGDLS, CDR2 YYNGEE.

This clone was observed a handful of times. V and J are TRBV4-1 and TRBJ2-2; no definite D call. CDR1 and CDR2 (germline): MGHRA, YSYEKL. The CDR3 runs 14 residues. Trimming removed 4 bases from V and 6 bases from J, with 12 bases in between. In DNA, the CDR3 is TGCGCCAGCAGCCTAAACGAGCGCTCCGGGGAGCTGTTTTTT. Translated: CASSLNERSGELFF.

This chain links TRBV6-2 or TRBV6-3 with TRBJ1-2; D is undetermined. CDR3 size: 12 residues. CDR1 MNHEY and CDR2 SVGEGT come from the germline V gene. Between the trimmed V and J ends, which lost 0 bases and 4 bases, there was a span of 3 bases. CDR3 residues: CASSYSAYGYTF. The DNA of the CDR3 is TGTGCCAGCAGTTACTCGGCCTATGGCTACACCTTC.

The rearrangement links TRBV6-2 or TRBV6-3 to TRBJ1-2; D possibly corresponds to TRBD1 (6 bases). V was cut by 0 bases and J by 4 bases, with 15 bases left in between. Germline CDR1 MNHEY, CDR2 SVGEGT. The CDR3 has 16 amino acids. The CDR3 nucleotides read TGTGCCAGCAGTTACTCAGATACAGGGTATACCTATGGCTACACCTTC. Translating gives CASSYSDTGYTYGYTF.

In this sample, this clone turned up a few times. The CDR3 sequence: CASSPGRTGEKLFF. CDR3 nucleotides: TGTGCCAGCAGCCCCGGGAGGACTGGCGAAAAACTGTTTTTT. The V gene is TRBV7-9, the J gene TRBJ1-4, with no clear D. The V end was cut by 5 bases, the J end by 8 bases, with 15 bases between. The CDR3 has 14 amino acids. In germline, CDR1 is SEHNR, CDR2 FQNEAQ (reference sequence).

This chain links TRBV14 with TRBJ2-5, with D possibly matching TRBD2 (6 bases). This CDR3 has 15 amino acids. Germline loops: CDR1 SGHDN, CDR2 FVKESK. Trimming took 7 bases from V and 5 from J, leaving 20 bases between them. The CDR3 is CASNNMVGLRETQYF. The CDR3 DNA follows: TGTGCCAGCAACAATATGGTGGGACTCCGGGAGACCCAGTACTTC.

This clone was seen a single time. V is TRBV18 and J is TRBJ2-3; 11 bases line up with TRBD2. Looked up from germline, CDR1 is KGHSH and CDR2 is LQKENI. V lost 5 bases to trimming and J lost 0 bases; unmatched junction nucleotides: 4. The CDR3 contains 16 residues. DNA for the CDR3: TGTGCCAGCTCAGGGGGACTAGCGGAGAGCACAGATACGCAGTATTTT. It translates to CASSGGLAESTDTQYF.

The rearrangement joins TRBV11-3 to TRBJ1-1; 8 bases are a match to TRBD1. The CDR3 totals 16 residues. CDR1 is SGHNT, CDR2 YENEEA, per germline. Trimming removed 0 bases from V and 1 base from J; junction bases left unmatched: 4. The chain's CDR3 is CASSLDRGLSNTEAFF. The CDR3, as DNA: TGTGCCAGCAGCTTAGACAGGGGGCTATCGAACACTGAAGCTTTCTTT.

The V gene is TRBV6-5, the J gene TRBJ2-7; D is perhaps TRBD2 (5 bases). Germline CDR1 is MNHEY and CDR2 is SVGAGI. CDR3 size: 15 residues. V gave up 5 bases and J gave up 2 bases, with 16 bases separating them. The CDR3: CASSHSRGLTYEQYF. The CDR3 nucleotides read TGTGCCAGCAGTCACAGCCGGGGTCTGACCTACGAGCAGTACTTC.

The rearrangement uses TRBV9 and TRBJ2-3; 11 bases are a match to TRBD2. The germline V gene encodes CDR1 SGDLS and CDR2 YYNGEE. Trimming at V came to 2 bases and at J to 6 bases, leaving 11 bases not matched to a gene. CDR3 length: 17 residues. For the CDR3, the DNA is TGTGCCAGCAGCGTGACACAACTAGCGGGAGTTGGTGATACGCAGTATTTT. Its protein product is CASSVTQLAGVGDTQYF.

As regards this clone: Additional DNA sequences in this sample encode the identical CDR3. The genes are TRBV28 and TRBJ1-5, with TRBD1 matching 7 bases. The CDR3 spans 14 residues. V lost 5 bases and J lost 2; bases outside the gene matches: 3. Per germline, CDR1 MDHEN and CDR2 SYDVKM. The DNA for the CDR3 is TGTGCCAGCAGTCCCGGACAGGGCAATCAGCCCCAGCATTTT. Translated, it gives CASSPGQGNQPQHF.

The CDR3 sequence is CASSLAGGSYNEQFF. CDR3 nucleotides: TGTGCCAGCAGCTTAGCGGGAGGCTCCTACAATGAGCAGTTCTTC. The chain links TRBV11-2 to TRBJ2-1; 7 positions match TRBD2. In germline, CDR1 is SGHAT, CDR2 FQNNGV. Trimming cost V 1 base and J 0 bases; bases outside gene matches: 0. The CDR3 has 15 residues.

The chain joins TRBV28 to TRBJ2-7; a weak D match, TRBD1 (5 bases). V was pared by 5 bases and J by 0 bases, with 17 bases between. This CDR3 has 16 amino acids. Germline values: CDR1 MDHEN, CDR2 SYDVKM. The CDR3 here is CASSSVGQGSSYEQYF. CDR3 DNA: TGTGCCAGCAGTAGCGTGGGGCAGGGAAGCTCCTACGAGCAGTACTTC.

The V and J genes are TRBV25-1 and TRBJ1-1; 7 bases map to TRBD1. The CDR3 contains 16 residues. From germline, CDR1 is MGHDK and CDR2 SYGVNS. V dropped 6 bases and J dropped 1; count of bases not matched to a gene: 11. The CDR3 reads CASRPAGAGGNTEAFF. As DNA, the CDR3 is TGTGCCAGCAGGCCCGCAGGGGCAGGGGGGAACACTGAAGCTTTCTTT.

V is TRBV19 and J is TRBJ1-5; D ambiguous. V lost 3 bases and J lost 4, with 7 bases in between. Germline V CDR1 and CDR2: LNHDA, SQIVND (reference sequence). CDR3 length equals 13 residues. The CDR3 is CASSMRENQPQHF. The CDR3 DNA sequence: TGTGCCAGTAGTATGAGAGAGAATCAGCCCCAGCATTTT. Drawing the rest from reference TRBV19 and TRBJ1-5, the complete variable domain is DGGITQSPKYLFRKEGQNVTLSCEQNLNHDAMYWYRQDPGQGLRLIYYSQIVNDFQKGDIAEGYSVSREKKESFPLTVTSAQKNPTAFYLCASSMRENQPQHFGDGTRLSIL.

The genes are TRBV10-3 and TRBJ2-1; D may be TRBD2 (6 bases). With 5 bases removed from V and 5 bases from J, the gap between germline ends came to 13 bases. CDR1 and CDR2 from the germline V gene are ENHRY and SYGVKD. The CDR3 spans 14 residues. The CDR3 here is CAISPIAENNEQFF. Written as DNA, the CDR3 is TGTGCCATCAGTCCCATAGCGGAAAACAATGAGCAGTTCTTC.

The genes are TRBV6-2 or TRBV6-3 and TRBJ2-1; 9 bases match TRBD2. Germline V CDR1 and CDR2: MNHEY, SVGEGT. J gave up 7 bases and V 5 bases, and 24 bases lay outside the gene matches. The CDR3 is 20 residues long. CDR3 amino acids: CASSDLGRERGATVGNEQFF. The CDR3 nucleotides read TGTGCCAGCAGTGACCTCGGTAGGGAGCGGGGGGCAACCGTTGGGAATGAGCAGTTCTTC.

V and J are TRBV6-2 or TRBV6-3 and TRBJ2-1; TRBD2 matches 12 bases. Germline trimming cut 6 bases from V and 4 bases from J; bases unmatched to any gene: 10. The CDR3 sequence is 17 residues long. From germline, CDR1 is MNHEY and CDR2 SVGEGT. The CDR3 protein is CASSPTSGGGPYNEQFF. CDR3 nucleotides: TGTGCCAGCAGCCCGACTAGCGGGGGAGGCCCTTACAATGAGCAGTTCTTC.

Sample share makes this clone medium-sized. V and J are TRBV19 and TRBJ2-7; TRBD1 matches 9 bases. Germline CDR1 reads LNHDA; CDR2 reads SQIVND (reference sequence). Trimming cost V 5 bases and J 3 bases; bases outside gene matches: 5. This CDR3 has 14 residues. The CDR3 here is CASSATGGLYEQYF. CDR3 DNA: TGTGCCAGTAGTGCGACAGGGGGGCTCTACGAGCAGTACTTC.

CDR3 bases: TGCGCCAGCAGCTTGAATACGGGAGGTGAAGCTTTCTTT. Residues: CASSLNTGGEAFF. The chain is built from TRBV5-1 and TRBJ1-1; D gene ambiguous. This CDR3 comprises 13 residues. V lost 1 base and J lost 7, with 11 bases in between. Germline CDR1 is SGHRS and CDR2 is YFSETQ.

The J gene is TRBJ2-7, the V gene TRBV5-1; 8 bases line up with TRBD1. With 4 bases clipped from V and 5 bases from J, the junction kept 8 bases outside the gene matches. There are 14 residues in the CDR3. Germline CDR1 is SGHRS and CDR2 is YFSETQ. CDR3 nucleotide sequence: TGCGCCAGCAGCAAGGACAGGGAGGTGGACGAGCAGTACTTC. Its translation is CASSKDREVDEQYF.

This sequence joins TRBV19 and TRBJ1-1; D remains ambiguous. V lost 5 bases, J lost 5 bases, and 18 bases lay in between. The CDR3 contains 15 residues. The germline V gene encodes CDR1 LNHDA and CDR2 SQIVND (reference sequence). For the CDR3, the DNA is TGTGCCAGTAGTGCGTTCCCCGGGTCTCGAACTGAAGCTTTCTTT. This sequence encodes CASSAFPGSRTEAFF.